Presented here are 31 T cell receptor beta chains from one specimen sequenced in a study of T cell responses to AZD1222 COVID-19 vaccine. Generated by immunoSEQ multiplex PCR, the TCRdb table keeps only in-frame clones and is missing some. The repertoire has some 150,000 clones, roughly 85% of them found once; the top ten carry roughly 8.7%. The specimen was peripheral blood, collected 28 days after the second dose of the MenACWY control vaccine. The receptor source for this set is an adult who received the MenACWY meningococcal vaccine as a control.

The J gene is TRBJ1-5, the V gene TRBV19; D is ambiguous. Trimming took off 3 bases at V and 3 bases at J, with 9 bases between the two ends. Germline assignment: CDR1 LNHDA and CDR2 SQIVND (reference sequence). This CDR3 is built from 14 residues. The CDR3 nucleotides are TGTGCCAGTAGTATGGTACAGATCAATCAGCCCCAGCATTTT. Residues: CASSMVQINQPQHF.

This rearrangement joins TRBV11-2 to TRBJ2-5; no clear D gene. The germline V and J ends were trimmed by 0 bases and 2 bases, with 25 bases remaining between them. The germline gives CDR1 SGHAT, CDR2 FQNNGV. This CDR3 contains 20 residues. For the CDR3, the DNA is TGTGCCAGCAGCTTAGACCAGGCCCTTCACTCCCCCCCGCCTCAAGAGACCCAGTACTTC. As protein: CASSLDQALHSPPPQETQYF.

CDR3 in amino acids: CASSLVGGLEQYV. DNA for the CDR3: TGTGCCAGCAGCTTAGTAGGGGGGCTCGAGCAGTACGTC. The V and J genes are TRBV7-2 and TRBJ2-7; D is perhaps TRBD1 or TRBD2 (6 bases each). CDR1 SGHTA and CDR2 FQGNSA come from the germline V gene. The CDR3 length is 13 residues. V lost 1 base to trimming and J lost 6 bases, with 10 bases between them.

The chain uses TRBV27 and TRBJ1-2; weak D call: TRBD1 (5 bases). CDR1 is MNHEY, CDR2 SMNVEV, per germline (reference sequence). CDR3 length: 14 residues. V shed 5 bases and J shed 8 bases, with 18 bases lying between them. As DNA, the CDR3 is TGTGCCAGCAGTCCCCGCGGGGCCTTAGGAGGCTACACCTTC. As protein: CASSPRGALGGYTF.

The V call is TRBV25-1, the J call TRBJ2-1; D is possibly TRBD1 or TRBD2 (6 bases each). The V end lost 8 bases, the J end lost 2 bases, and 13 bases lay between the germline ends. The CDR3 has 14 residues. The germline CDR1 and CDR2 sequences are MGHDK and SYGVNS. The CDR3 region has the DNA TGTGCCAGCCTACCCGGGGGCCCCTACAATGAGCAGTTCTTC. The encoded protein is CASLPGGPYNEQFF.

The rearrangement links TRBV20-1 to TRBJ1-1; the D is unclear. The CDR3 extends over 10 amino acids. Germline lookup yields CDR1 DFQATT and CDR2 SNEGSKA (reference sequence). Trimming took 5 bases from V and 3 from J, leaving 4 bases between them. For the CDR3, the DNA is TGCAGTGCTTCACACACTGAAGCTTTCTTT. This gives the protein CSASHTEAFF.

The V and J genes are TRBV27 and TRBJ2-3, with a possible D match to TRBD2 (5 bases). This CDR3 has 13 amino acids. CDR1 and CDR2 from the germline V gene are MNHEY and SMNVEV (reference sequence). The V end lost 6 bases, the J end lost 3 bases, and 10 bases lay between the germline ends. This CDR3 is CASRQSGTDTQYF. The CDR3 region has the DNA TGTGCCAGCAGGCAATCGGGGACAGATACGCAGTATTTT.

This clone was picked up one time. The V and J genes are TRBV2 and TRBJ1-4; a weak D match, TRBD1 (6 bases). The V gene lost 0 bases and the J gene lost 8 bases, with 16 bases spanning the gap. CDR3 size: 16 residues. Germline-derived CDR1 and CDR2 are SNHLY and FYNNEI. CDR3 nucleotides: TGTGCCAGCAGTGAAGCGCGCGGGGGCGGCGGGGAAAAACTGTTTTTT. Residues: CASSEARGGGGEKLFF. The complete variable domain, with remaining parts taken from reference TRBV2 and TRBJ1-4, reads EPEVTQTPSHQVTQMGQEVILRCVPISNHLYFYWYRQILGQKVEFLVSFYNNEISEKSEIFDDQFSVERPDGSNFTLKIRSTKLEDSAMYFCASSEARGGGGEKLFFGSGTQLSVL.

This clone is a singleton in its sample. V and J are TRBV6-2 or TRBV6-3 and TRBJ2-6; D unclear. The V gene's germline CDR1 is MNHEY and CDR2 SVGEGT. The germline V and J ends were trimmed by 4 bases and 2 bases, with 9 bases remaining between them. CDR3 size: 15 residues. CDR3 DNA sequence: TGTGCCAGCAGTTCATCCGTGGCTGGGGCCAACGTCCTGACTTTC. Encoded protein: CASSSSVAGANVLTF.

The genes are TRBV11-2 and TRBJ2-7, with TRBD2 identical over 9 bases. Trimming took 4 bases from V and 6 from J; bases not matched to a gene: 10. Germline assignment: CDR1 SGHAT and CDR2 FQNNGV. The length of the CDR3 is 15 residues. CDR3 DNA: TGTGCCAGCAGCTCCCTGAGGCGGGGGGGCCGCGAGCAGTACGTC. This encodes CASSSLRRGGREQYV.

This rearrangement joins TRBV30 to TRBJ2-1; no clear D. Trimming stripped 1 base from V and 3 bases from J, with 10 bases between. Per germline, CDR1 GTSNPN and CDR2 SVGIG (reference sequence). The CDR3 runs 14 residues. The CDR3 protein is CAWSGAVYYNEQFF. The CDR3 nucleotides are TGTGCCTGGAGTGGGGCGGTTTACTACAATGAGCAGTTCTTC.

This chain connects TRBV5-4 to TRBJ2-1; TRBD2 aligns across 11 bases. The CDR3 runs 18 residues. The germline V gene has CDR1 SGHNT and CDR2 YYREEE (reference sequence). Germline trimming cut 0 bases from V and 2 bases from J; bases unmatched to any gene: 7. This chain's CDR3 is CASSLGSGGAMTYNEQFF. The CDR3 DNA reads TGTGCCAGCAGCTTGGGTAGCGGGGGGGCCATGACCTACAATGAGCAGTTCTTC.

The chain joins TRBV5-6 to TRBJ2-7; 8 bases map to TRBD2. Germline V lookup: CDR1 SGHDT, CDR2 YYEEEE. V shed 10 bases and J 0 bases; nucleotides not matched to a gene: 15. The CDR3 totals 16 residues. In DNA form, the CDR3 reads TGTGCCTATAGCGGGGCTAGCGGCTTTCGCTCCTACGAGCAGTACTTC. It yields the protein CAYSGASGFRSYEQYF.

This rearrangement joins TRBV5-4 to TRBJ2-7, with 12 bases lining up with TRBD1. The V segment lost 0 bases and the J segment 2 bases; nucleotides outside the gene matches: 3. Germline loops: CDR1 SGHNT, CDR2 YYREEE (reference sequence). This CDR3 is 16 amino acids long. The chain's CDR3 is CASSLGGTGGTYEQYF. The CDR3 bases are TGTGCCAGCAGCTTGGGCGGGACAGGGGGCACCTACGAGCAGTACTTC.

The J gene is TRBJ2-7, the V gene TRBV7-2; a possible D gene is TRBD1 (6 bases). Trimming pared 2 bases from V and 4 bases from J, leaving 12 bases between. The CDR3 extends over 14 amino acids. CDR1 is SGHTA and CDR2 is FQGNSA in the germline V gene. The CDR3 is CASSLSWTDYEQYV. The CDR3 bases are TGTGCCAGCAGCTTATCCTGGACAGATTACGAGCAGTACGTC.

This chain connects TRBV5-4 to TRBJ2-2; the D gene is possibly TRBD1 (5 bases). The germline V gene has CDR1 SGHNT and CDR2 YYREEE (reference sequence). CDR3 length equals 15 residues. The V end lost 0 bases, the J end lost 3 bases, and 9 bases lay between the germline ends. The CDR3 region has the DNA TGTGCCAGCAGCTTGGTCCAGGGTGACACCGGGGAGCTGTTTTTT. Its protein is CASSLVQGDTGELFF.

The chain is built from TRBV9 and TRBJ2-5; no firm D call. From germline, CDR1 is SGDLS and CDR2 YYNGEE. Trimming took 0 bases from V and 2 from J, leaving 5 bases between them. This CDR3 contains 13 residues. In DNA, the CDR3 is TGTGCCAGCAGCGTAGACCTTCAAGAGACCCAGTACTTC. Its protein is CASSVDLQETQYF.

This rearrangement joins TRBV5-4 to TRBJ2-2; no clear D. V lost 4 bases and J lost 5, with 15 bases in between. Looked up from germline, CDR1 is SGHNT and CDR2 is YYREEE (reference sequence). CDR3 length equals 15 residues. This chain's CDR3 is CASSLVLGSTGELFF. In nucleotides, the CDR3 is TGTGCCAGCAGCCTCGTCCTAGGAAGTACCGGGGAGCTGTTTTTT. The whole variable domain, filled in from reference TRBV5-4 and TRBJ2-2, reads ETGVTQSPTHLIKTRGQQVTLRCSSQSGHNTVSWYQQALGQGPQFIFQYYREEENGRGNFPPRFSGLQFPNYSSELNVNALELDDSALYLCASSLVLGSTGELFFGEGSRLTVL.

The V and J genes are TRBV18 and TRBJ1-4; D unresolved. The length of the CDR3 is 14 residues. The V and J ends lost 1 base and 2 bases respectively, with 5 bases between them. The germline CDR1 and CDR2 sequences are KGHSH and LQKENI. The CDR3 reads CASSPRRTNEKLFF. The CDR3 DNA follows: TGTGCCAGCTCACCACGACGGACTAATGAAAAACTGTTTTTT.

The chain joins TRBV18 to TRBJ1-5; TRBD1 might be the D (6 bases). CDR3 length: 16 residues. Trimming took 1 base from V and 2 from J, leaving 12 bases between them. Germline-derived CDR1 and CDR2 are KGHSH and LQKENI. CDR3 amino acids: CASSPRGAGGNQPQHF. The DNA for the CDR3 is TGTGCCAGCTCACCACGGGGGGCGGGAGGCAATCAGCCCCAGCATTTT.

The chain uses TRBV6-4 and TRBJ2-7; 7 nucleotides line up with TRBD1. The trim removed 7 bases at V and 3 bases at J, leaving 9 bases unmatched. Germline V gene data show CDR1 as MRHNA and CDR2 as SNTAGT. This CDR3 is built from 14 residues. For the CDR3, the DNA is TGTGCCAGCAATTCCGGGACAGATCTCTACGAGCAGTACGTC. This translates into CASNSGTDLYEQYV.

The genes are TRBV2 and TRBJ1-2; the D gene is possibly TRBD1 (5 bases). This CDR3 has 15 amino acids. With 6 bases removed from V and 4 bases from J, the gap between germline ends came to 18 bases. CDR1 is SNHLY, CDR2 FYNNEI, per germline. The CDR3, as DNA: TGTGCCAGCAGCCCAACTTCCGGGACGTCCTATGGCTACACCTTC. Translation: CASSPTSGTSYGYTF.

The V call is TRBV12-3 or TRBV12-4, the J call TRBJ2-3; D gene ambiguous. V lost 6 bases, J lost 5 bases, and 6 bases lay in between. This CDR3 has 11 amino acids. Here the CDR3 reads CASRWGDTQYF. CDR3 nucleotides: TGTGCCAGCAGGTGGGGAGATACGCAGTATTTT.

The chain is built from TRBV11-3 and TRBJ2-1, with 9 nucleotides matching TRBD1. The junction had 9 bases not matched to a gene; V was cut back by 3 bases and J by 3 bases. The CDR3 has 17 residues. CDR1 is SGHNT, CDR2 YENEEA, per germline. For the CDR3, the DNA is TGTGCCAGCAGCTTCCCCCCCGGGACAGGGAGCTACAATGAGCAGTTCTTC. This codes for CASSFPPGTGSYNEQFF. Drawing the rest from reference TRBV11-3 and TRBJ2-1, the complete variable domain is EAGVVQSPRYKIIEKKQPVAFWCNPISGHNTLYWYLQNLGQGPELLIRYENEEAVDDSQLPKDRFSAERLKGVDSTLKIQPAELGDSAVYLCASSFPPGTGSYNEQFFGPGTRLTVL.

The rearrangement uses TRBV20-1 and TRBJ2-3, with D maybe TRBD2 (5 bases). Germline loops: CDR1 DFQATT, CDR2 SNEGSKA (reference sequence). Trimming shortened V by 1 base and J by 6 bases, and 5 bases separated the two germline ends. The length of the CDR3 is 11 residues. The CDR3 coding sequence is TGCAGTGCTAGAGGGGAGGATACGCAGTATTTT. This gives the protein CSARGEDTQYF.

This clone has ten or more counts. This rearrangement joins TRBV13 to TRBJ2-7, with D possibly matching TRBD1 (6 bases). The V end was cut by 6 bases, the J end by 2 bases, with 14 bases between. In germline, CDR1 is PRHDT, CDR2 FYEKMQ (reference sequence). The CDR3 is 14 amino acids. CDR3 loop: CASRSQGPTYEQYV. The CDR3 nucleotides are TGTGCCAGCAGATCACAGGGACCCACCTACGAGCAGTACGTC.

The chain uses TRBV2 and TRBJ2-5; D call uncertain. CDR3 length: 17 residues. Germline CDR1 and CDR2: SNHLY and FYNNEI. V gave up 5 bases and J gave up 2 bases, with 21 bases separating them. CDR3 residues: CASSTTPFTLDQETQYF. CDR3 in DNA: TGTGCCAGCAGTACCACCCCCTTTACTTTGGATCAAGAGACCCAGTACTTC.

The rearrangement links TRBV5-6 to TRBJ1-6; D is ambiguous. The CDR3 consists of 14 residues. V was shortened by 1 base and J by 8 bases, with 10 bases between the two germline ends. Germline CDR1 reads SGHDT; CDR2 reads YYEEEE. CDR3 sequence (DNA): TGTGCCAGCAGCTTGAAGACGAATTATTCACCCCTCCACTTT. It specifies CASSLKTNYSPLHF.

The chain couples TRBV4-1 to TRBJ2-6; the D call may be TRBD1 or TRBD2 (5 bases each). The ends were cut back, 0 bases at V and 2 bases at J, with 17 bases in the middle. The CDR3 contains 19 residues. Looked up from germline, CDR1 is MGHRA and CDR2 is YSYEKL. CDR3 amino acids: CASSQDRGPWDPGANVLTF. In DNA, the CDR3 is TGCGCCAGCAGCCAAGATAGGGGCCCGTGGGACCCTGGGGCCAACGTCCTGACTTTC.

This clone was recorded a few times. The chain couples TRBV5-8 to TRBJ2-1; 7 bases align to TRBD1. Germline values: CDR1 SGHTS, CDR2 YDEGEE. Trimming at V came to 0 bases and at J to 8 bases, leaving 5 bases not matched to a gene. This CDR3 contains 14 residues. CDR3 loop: CASSLGYRGHEQFF. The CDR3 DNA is TGTGCCAGCAGCTTGGGATACAGGGGTCATGAGCAGTTCTTC. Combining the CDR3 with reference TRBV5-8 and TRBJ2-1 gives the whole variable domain EAGVTQSPTHLIKTRGQQATLRCSPISGHTSVYWYQQALGLGLQFLLWYDEGEERNRGNFPPRFSGRQFPNYSSELNVNALELEDSALYLCASSLGYRGHEQFFGPGTRLTVL.

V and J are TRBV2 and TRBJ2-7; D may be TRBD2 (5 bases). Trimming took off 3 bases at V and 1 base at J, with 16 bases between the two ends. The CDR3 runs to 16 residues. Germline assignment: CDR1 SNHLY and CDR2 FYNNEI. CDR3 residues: CASSEGFGRGSYEQYF. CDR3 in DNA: TGTGCCAGCAGTGAGGGTTTTGGCCGGGGATCCTACGAGCAGTACTTC.